The 31 T cell receptor beta chains listed next were all sequenced from one sample in a study of OX40 agonist ivuxolimab in advanced cancers. Some clones are missing from TCRdb's copy, which holds only in-frame ones; the method was immunoSEQ multiplex PCR. The sample lists some 39,000 clones, roughly 84% occurring once. The sample here was CD4+ or CD8+ T cells sorted from blood, taken in a trial of the OX40 agonist ivuxolimab. Receptor source: an adult with an advanced solid tumor such as melanoma, head and neck, liver or kidney cancer.

The chain employs TRBV28 and TRBJ2-4; tentative D call: TRBD1 (6 bases). Deletions cut 4 bases from V and 0 bases from J, with 10 bases between. This CDR3 comprises 15 residues. Germline V gene lookup returns CDR1 MDHEN and CDR2 SYDVKM. The CDR3 region has the DNA TGTGCCAGCAGTTCCGGACAGATAGCCAAAAACATTCAGTACTTC. Amino acids: CASSSGQIAKNIQYF.

This clone was seen just once. The chain recombines TRBV2 with TRBJ2-1, with TRBD2 matching 13 bases. Germline V gene lookup returns CDR1 SNHLY and CDR2 FYNNEI. The V gene end was trimmed by 6 bases and the J gene end by 10 bases; junction bases not matched to a gene: 6. This CDR3 is 14 amino acids long. In DNA form, the CDR3 reads TGTGCCAGCAGACTAGCGGGAGGGCCGGAGGAGCAGTTCTTC. It is translated as CASRLAGGPEEQFF.

The rearrangement uses TRBV6-6 and TRBJ2-7; 11 bases agree with TRBD2. Trimming at V came to 0 bases and at J to 4 bases, leaving 2 bases not matched to a gene. The germline gives CDR1 MNHNY, CDR2 SVGAGI (reference sequence). This CDR3 has 15 residues. The CDR3 reads CASSYSLAGGYEQYF. The CDR3 coding sequence is TGTGCCAGCAGTTACTCCCTAGCGGGGGGTTACGAGCAGTACTTC.

The chain recombines TRBV28 with TRBJ2-5, with D unclear. The tail of the sequence fits TRBJ2-7 better, so the J call may be wrong. Germline-derived CDR1 and CDR2 are MDHEN and SYDVKM. This CDR3 comprises 14 residues. The DNA for the CDR3 is TGTGCCAGCAGTTTAAGCCTAGTGCCCTACGAGCAGTACTTC. Its translation is CASSLSLVPYEQYF.

This chain joins TRBV2 and TRBJ1-1, with unresolved D. Germline V gene lookup returns CDR1 SNHLY and CDR2 FYNNEI. Deletions cut 5 bases from V and 0 bases from J, with 7 bases between. The CDR3 runs to 13 residues. For the CDR3, the DNA is TGTGCCAGCAGTCCTCGTATGAACACTGAAGCTTTCTTT. Translation gives CASSPRMNTEAFF.

This clone was detected only a few times. The V call is TRBV5-1, the J call TRBJ2-7, with D perhaps matching TRBD1 (6 bases). The V end lost 5 bases, the J end lost 2 bases, and 17 bases lay between the germline ends. The V gene's germline CDR1 is SGHRS and CDR2 YFSETQ. The CDR3 runs 15 residues. CDR3 in DNA: TGCGCCAGCAGTTGGGGGCAGGGAAATCCCTACGAGCAGTACTTC. Amino acid sequence: CASSWGQGNPYEQYF.

As regards this clone: Sequence at one end of the junction differs from germline and may be a read error. The V gene is TRBV6-4, the J gene TRBJ2-2; D might be TRBD2 (6 bases). The germline V gene has CDR1 MRHNA and CDR2 SNTAGT. The CDR3 totals 13 residues. CDR3 coding DNA: TGTGCCAGCAGCAGGGATCACACCGGGGGGCTGTTTTTT. As protein: CASSRDHTGGLFF.

This chain uses TRBV5-1 with TRBJ1-1, with D maybe TRBD1 (6 bases). Germline V gene data show CDR1 as SGHRS and CDR2 as YFSETQ. V shed 4 bases and J shed 0 bases, with 25 bases lying between them. The CDR3 has 19 residues. For the CDR3, the DNA is TGCGCCAGCAGCCCCTACCCGCCGGACAGATACCAAATGAACACTGAAGCTTTCTTT. It specifies CASSPYPPDRYQMNTEAFF. Combining the CDR3 with reference TRBV5-1 and TRBJ1-1 gives the whole variable domain KAGVTQTPRYLIKTRGQQVTLSCSPISGHRSVSWYQQTPGQGLQFLFEYFSETQRNKGNFPGRFSGRQFSNSRSEMNVSTLELGDSALYLCASSPYPPDRYQMNTEAFFGQGTRLTVV.

This clone was found once. The chain uses TRBV19 and TRBJ2-3; TRBD1 is a possible D gene (5 bases). The CDR3 consists of 15 residues. V lost 6 bases, J lost 0 bases, and 13 bases lay in between. CDR1 LNHDA and CDR2 SQIVND come from the germline V gene (reference sequence). DNA of the CDR3: TGTGCCAGTAGCGGCCAGGGTACTAGCACAGATACGCAGTATTTT. As protein: CASSGQGTSTDTQYF.

CDR3 in amino acids: CSASVGGHEQYF. DNA for the CDR3: TGCAGCGCAAGTGTAGGGGGCCACGAGCAGTACTTC. The chain recombines TRBV29-1 with TRBJ2-7; 7 nucleotides match TRBD1. Germline lookup yields CDR1 SQVTM and CDR2 ANQGSEA. This CDR3 comprises 12 residues. With V trimmed by 7 bases and J by 5 bases, 8 bases remained unmatched.

The chain couples TRBV2 to TRBJ2-7; TRBD2 matches at 12 bases. V shed 11 bases, J shed 1 base, and the junction held 15 bases outside the gene matches. Germline V gene data show CDR1 as SNHLY and CDR2 as FYNNEI. The CDR3 length is 17 residues. The CDR3: CAQQTPTGLAGSYEQYF. CDR3 coding DNA: TGTGCCCAGCAGACGCCCACCGGACTAGCGGGATCCTACGAGCAGTACTTC.

CDR3 bases: TGTGCCAGCAGGAAGGACAGCTCCTACGAGCAGTACTTC. Residues: CASRKDSSYEQYF. The chain joins TRBV6-5 to TRBJ2-7; D is perhaps TRBD1 (6 bases). The CDR3 runs to 13 residues. V was cut by 6 bases and J by 0 bases, with 9 bases left in between. The germline V gene encodes CDR1 MNHEY and CDR2 SVGAGI.

V and J are TRBV10-3 and TRBJ2-1, with 13 bases lining up with TRBD2. Per germline, CDR1 ENHRY and CDR2 SYGVKD. Unmatched junction bases numbered 20, after V lost 4 bases and J lost 5 bases. The CDR3 covers 21 residues. CDR3 region: CAISALFLPIGLAGEDNEQFF. The CDR3 region has the DNA TGTGCCATCAGTGCACTTTTCCTCCCAATAGGACTAGCGGGGGAGGACAATGAGCAGTTCTTC.

The genes are TRBV27 and TRBJ2-2, with 8 positions matching TRBD1. The J segment lost 7 bases and the V segment lost 5 bases, leaving 18 bases of the junction unmatched. The germline V gene has CDR1 MNHEY and CDR2 SMNVEV (reference sequence). CDR3 size: 18 residues. CDR3 DNA sequence: TGTGCCAGCAGTCCCCGCCCTTTTACCGGGACAGGTCACGGGGAGCTGTTTTTT. Its translation: CASSPRPFTGTGHGELFF.

The V gene is TRBV2, the J gene TRBJ2-3; D is perhaps TRBD1 (6 bases). The CDR3 spans 15 residues. The V and J ends lost 5 bases and 6 bases respectively, with 18 bases between them. The germline CDR1 and CDR2 sequences are SNHLY and FYNNEI. The DNA of the CDR3 is TGTGCCAGCAGTTCCCGGGACATGGTGTCTGATACGCAGTATTTT. Encoded protein: CASSSRDMVSDTQYF.

The chain is built from TRBV4-1 and TRBJ2-7, with no clear D. Deletions cut 4 bases from V and 0 bases from J, with 10 bases between. The V gene's germline CDR1 is MGHRA and CDR2 YSYEKL. This CDR3 has 14 residues. The CDR3: CASSPSTNSYEQYF. DNA of the CDR3: TGCGCCAGCAGCCCGTCGACAAACTCCTACGAGCAGTACTTC.

V usage is TRBV7-9 and J usage is TRBJ1-6, with D tentatively TRBD1 (5 bases). Germline V gene data show CDR1 as SEHNR and CDR2 as FQNEAQ (reference sequence). V lost 4 bases, J lost 9 bases, and 10 bases lay in between. The CDR3 extends over 13 amino acids. The CDR3 DNA is TGTGCCAGCAGCTCCGGGACTACTTCACCCCTCCACTTT. It encodes CASSSGTTSPLHF.

The genes are TRBV7-6 and TRBJ2-1; unclear D gene. Trimming removed 2 bases at V and 0 bases at J, with 8 bases between. This CDR3 has 15 residues. In germline, CDR1 is SGHVS, CDR2 FNYEAQ. The CDR3 DNA sequence: TGTGCCAGCAGCTTAATCAGAGGCTCCTACAATGAGCAGTTCTTC. Protein product: CASSLIRGSYNEQFF. Supplemented by reference TRBV7-6 and TRBJ2-1, the full variable domain reads GAGVSQSPRYKVTKRGQDVALRCDPISGHVSLYWYRQALGQGPEFLTYFNYEAQQDKSGLPNDRFSAERPEGSISTLTIQRTEQRDSAMYRCASSLIRGSYNEQFFGPGTRLTVL.

The chain uses TRBV29-1 and TRBJ1-2; D is uncertain. Per the germline V gene, CDR1 is SQVTM and CDR2 is ANQGSEA. The CDR3 runs 14 residues. The V end lost 7 bases, the J end lost 3 bases, and 18 bases lay between the germline ends. In DNA form, the CDR3 reads TGCAGCGATGGGCCCCAAGGGTCGGACTATGGCTACACCTTC. Amino acid sequence: CSDGPQGSDYGYTF. Full variable domain (rest looked up from reference TRBV29-1 and TRBJ1-2): SAVISQKPSRDICQRGTSLTIQCQVDSQVTMMFWYRQQPGQSLTLIATANQGSEATYESGFVIDKFPISRPNLTFSTLTVSNMSPEDSSIYLCSDGPQGSDYGYTFGSGTRLTVV.

The chain uses TRBV27 and TRBJ2-3, with D perhaps matching TRBD1 or TRBD2 (5 bases each). The CDR3 totals 15 residues. Trimming stripped 5 bases from V and 5 bases from J, with 17 bases between. CDR1 and CDR2 from the germline V gene are MNHEY and SMNVEV (reference sequence). The CDR3, as DNA: TGTGCCAGCAGTCCGAGGACGGGACCTCAAGATACGCAGTATTTT. As protein: CASSPRTGPQDTQYF.

V gene TRBV5-1 combines with J gene TRBJ2-7; 9 nucleotides agree with TRBD1. CDR1 is SGHRS and CDR2 is YFSETQ in the germline V gene. The length of the CDR3 is 15 residues. Trimming removed 0 bases from V and 3 bases from J; junction bases left unmatched: 4. CDR3 loop: CASSLAGTGYYEQYF. The CDR3 nucleotides read TGCGCCAGCAGCTTGGCTGGGACAGGGTACTACGAGCAGTACTTC.

V gene TRBV9 combines with J gene TRBJ2-3; D uncertain. Germline CDR1 reads SGDLS; CDR2 reads YYNGEE. The CDR3 contains 15 residues. Trimming shortened V by 0 bases and J by 1 base, and 9 bases separated the two germline ends. The CDR3 nucleotides read TGTGCCAGCAGCGTAGCTACCCCGGGCACAGATACGCAGTATTTT. Its protein product is CASSVATPGTDTQYF.

The rearrangement uses TRBV4-1 and TRBJ2-7, with TRBD2 matching over 10 bases. V lost 2 bases to trimming and J lost 2 bases; unmatched junction nucleotides: 6. Per the germline V gene, CDR1 is MGHRA and CDR2 is YSYEKL. The CDR3 extends over 16 amino acids. The CDR3 is CASSQSPSGGPYEQYF. CDR3 bases: TGCGCCAGCAGCCAAAGCCCTAGCGGGGGTCCCTACGAGCAGTACTTC.

V gene TRBV7-9 combines with J gene TRBJ2-1, with 9 bases lining up with TRBD1. In germline, CDR1 is SEHNR, CDR2 FQNEAQ (reference sequence). Germline trimming cut 4 bases from V and 9 bases from J; bases unmatched to any gene: 4. This CDR3 comprises 13 residues. The chain's CDR3 is CASSSNRGLEQFF. Written as DNA, the CDR3 is TGTGCCAGCAGCTCAAACAGGGGGCTTGAGCAGTTCTTC.

This rearrangement joins TRBV11-2 to TRBJ2-3; 11 bases fit TRBD2. The CDR3 has 18 residues. Losses at the gene ends were 0 bases for V and 1 base for J; bases not matched to a gene: 6. Germline CDR1 reads SGHAT; CDR2 reads FQNNGV. The CDR3 loop reads CASSLDQTSGGRTDTQYF. The CDR3, as DNA: TGTGCCAGCAGCTTAGATCAAACTAGCGGGGGACGCACAGATACGCAGTATTTT.

The V and J genes are TRBV13 and TRBJ2-7; D unclear. CDR1 and CDR2 from the germline V gene are PRHDT and FYEKMQ (reference sequence). The V and J ends lost 3 bases and 3 bases respectively, with 3 bases between them. The CDR3 has 11 amino acids. Written as DNA, the CDR3 is TGTGCCAGCAGCTTGTACTACGAGCAGTACTTC. Translating gives CASSLYYEQYF.

The chain joins TRBV19 to TRBJ2-1, with no clear D. Germline assignment: CDR1 LNHDA and CDR2 SQIVND (reference sequence). Trimming took 3 bases from V and 6 from J, leaving 12 bases between them. This CDR3 has 14 amino acids. CDR3 in amino acids: CASSIVRARNEQFF. In DNA, the CDR3 is TGTGCCAGTAGTATCGTCCGGGCCCGCAATGAGCAGTTCTTC.

The chain is built from TRBV5-5 and TRBJ2-7; possible D gene TRBD1, 5 bases. V was cut by 0 bases and J by 2 bases, with 12 bases left in between. The CDR3 covers 15 residues. CDR1 and CDR2 (germline): SGHKS, YYEKEE (reference sequence). The CDR3 bases are TGTGCCAGCAGCTTGGGCGACAGCTATCCCTACGAGCAGTACTTC. Protein sequence: CASSLGDSYPYEQYF.

This rearrangement joins TRBV9 to TRBJ1-4; tentatively, D is TRBD1 (6 bases). Between the trimmed V and J ends, which lost 0 bases and 5 bases, there was a span of 14 bases. Germline values: CDR1 SGDLS, CDR2 YYNGEE. There are 16 residues in the CDR3. The CDR3 DNA is TGTGCCAGCAGCGTAGGTCGGGGGCTTCGGAATGAAAAACTGTTTTTT. It codes for CASSVGRGLRNEKLFF.

This clone was seen a few times. V usage is TRBV19 and J usage is TRBJ2-6; a possible D gene is TRBD1 (6 bases). CDR3 length equals 16 residues. The V gene lost 10 bases and the J gene lost 0 bases, with 16 bases spanning the gap. Germline V gene lookup returns CDR1 LNHDA and CDR2 SQIVND (reference sequence). CDR3 in amino acids: CATAAGEISGANVLTF. As DNA, the CDR3 is TGTGCCACCGCGGCAGGGGAAATCTCTGGGGCCAACGTCCTGACTTTC.

The chain links TRBV10-3 to TRBJ2-4, with D perhaps being TRBD1 or TRBD2 (7 bases each). Per germline, CDR1 ENHRY and CDR2 SYGVKD. V was shortened by 1 base and J by 3 bases, with 13 bases between the two germline ends. CDR3 length equals 16 residues. In DNA, the CDR3 is TGTGCCATCAGTGAGTTCGGCAGGGGGGGCAAAAACATTCAGTACTTC. This sequence encodes CAISEFGRGGKNIQYF.